Shown below are 15 T cell receptor beta chains from a single sample sequenced in a study of T-cell memory formation after mild COVID-19. TCRdb re-derived calls from the 5' RACE reads in MiXCR, one entry per CDR3 protein. The data hold 150,000 to 200,000 distinct CDR3 sequences, with about 14% observed a single time. Input material: PBMCs or a T cell subset sorted from them (not recorded which). Receptors originate from an adult woman who had mild COVID-19 (a few samples of this study predate the infection). Cell type and time point are not known.

This clonotype was found a few times. The chain recombines TRBV7-9 with TRBJ1-5; perhaps TRBD1 as D (5 bases). The V gene lost 8 bases and the J gene lost 2 bases, with 10 bases spanning the gap. The CDR3 loop spans 13 amino acids. The germline V gene has CDR1 SEHNR and CDR2 FQNEAQ (reference sequence). CDR3 protein: CASGGIGNQPQHF. The CDR3 coding sequence is TGTGCCAGCGGGGGGATCGGCAATCAGCCCCAGCATTTT.

This clonotype was recorded a few times. The CDR3 nucleotides read TGTGCCAGCAGTTCTCCCCTGAGACAATCCTACAATGAGCAGTTCTTC. Its protein product is CASSSPLRQSYNEQFF. This sequence joins TRBV27 and TRBJ2-1, with unresolved D. Trimming removed 4 bases from V and 1 base from J, with 14 bases in between. Germline V gives CDR1 MNHEY, CDR2 SMNVEV (reference sequence). The CDR3 has 16 residues.

V usage is TRBV5-4 and J usage is TRBJ2-7; 8 bases are shared with TRBD2. V trimming: 3 bases; J trimming: 5 bases; junction bases outside the gene matches: 13. CDR3 length: 16 amino acids. Germline V lookup: CDR1 SGHNT, CDR2 YYREEE (reference sequence). CDR3 loop: CASSSWDRDGRDEQYF. CDR3 DNA: TGTGCCAGCAGCTCCTGGGACCGGGACGGGAGGGACGAGCAGTACTTC.

This chain joins TRBV10-3 and TRBJ2-7, with 7 bases aligning to TRBD2. J was trimmed by 5 bases and V by 3 bases; bases with no gene match: 4. Germline V gene data show CDR1 as ENHRY and CDR2 as SYGVKD. The CDR3 loop spans 13 amino acids. The CDR3 DNA reads TGTGCCATCAGTGATGGGGGGAGGGACGAGCAGTACTTC. The encoded protein is CAISDGGRDEQYF.

This clonotype has a handful of counts. The chain couples TRBV15 to TRBJ2-2, with D maybe TRBD2 (5 bases). The CDR3 runs to 14 residues. Trimming took off 2 bases at V and 7 bases at J, with 11 bases between the two ends. CDR1 LNHNV and CDR2 YYDKDF come from the germline V gene (reference sequence). Here the CDR3 reads CATSRFGIDGELFF. The CDR3 nucleotides read TGTGCCACCAGCAGATTCGGGATTGACGGGGAGCTGTTTTTT.

V gene TRBV29-1 combines with J gene TRBJ1-1; D remains unclear. Germline-derived CDR1 and CDR2 are SQVTM and ANQGSEA. CDR3 length: 13 amino acids. V dropped 4 bases and J dropped 5 bases, with 14 bases sitting between them. CDR3 sequence (DNA): TGCAGCGTTGTCGATGGTACTGGTACTGAAGCTTTCTTT. This translates into CSVVDGTGTEAFF.

J is TRBJ1-5 and V is TRBV12-3 or TRBV12-4; no firm D call. V lost 3 bases, J lost 3 bases, and 9 bases lay in between. This CDR3 contains 14 residues. The CDR3 coding sequence is TGTGCCAGCAGTTTCGACCAAAACAATCAGCCCCAGCATTTT. Translated, it gives CASSFDQNNQPQHF.

The sample holds a few counts of this clonotype. The chain joins TRBV7-2 to TRBJ2-1, with a possible D match to TRBD2 (6 bases). The CDR3 runs 15 residues. V was shortened by 8 bases and J by 4 bases, with 18 bases between the two germline ends. Germline V gene sequence: CDR1 SGHTA, CDR2 FQGNSA. The CDR3 region has the DNA TGTGCCAGCTCCCTGGCGGAGGGGATATACAATGAGCAGTTCTTC. Amino acid sequence: CASSLAEGIYNEQFF.

This chain joins TRBV19 and TRBJ2-2; D unclear. The germline V gene has CDR1 LNHDA and CDR2 SQIVND (reference sequence). The length of the CDR3 is 11 residues. V was shortened by 11 bases and J by 5 bases, with 9 bases between the two germline ends. CDR3: CAVRETGELFF. The CDR3 DNA reads TGTGCCGTAAGGGAAACCGGGGAGCTGTTTTTT.

The table lists this clonotype with a few counts. The J gene is TRBJ2-1, the V gene TRBV6-1, with D uncertain. Germline V gene sequence: CDR1 MNHNS, CDR2 SASEGT. The V end lost 6 bases, the J end lost 0 bases, and 15 bases lay between the germline ends. The CDR3 has 16 residues. The CDR3 sequence: CASRGGRASSYNEQFF. The CDR3 DNA reads as TGTGCCAGCAGGGGTGGACGGGCCAGCTCCTACAATGAGCAGTTCTTC.

The gene calls are TRBV10-3 and TRBJ2-3; 10 bases match TRBD2. V was pared by 9 bases and J by 2 bases, with 8 bases of the junction left unmatched. The CDR3 is 15 residues long. Germline V gene sequence: CDR1 ENHRY, CDR2 SYGVKD. The CDR3, as DNA: TGTGCCATGGGGGCTAGCGGGAGACCCACAGATACGCAGTATTTT. It is translated as CAMGASGRPTDTQYF.

The chain links TRBV29-1 to TRBJ2-7; D might be TRBD1 (6 bases). Germline V gene lookup returns CDR1 SQVTM and CDR2 ANQGSEA. This CDR3 is 15 amino acids long. Trimming took 5 bases from V and 2 from J, leaving 19 bases between them. In nucleotides, the CDR3 is TGCAGCGTTTCGGTTGGGGGCGATCCGACCTACGAGCAGTACTTC. It is translated as CSVSVGGDPTYEQYF.

This clonotype was picked up a small number of times. This chain links TRBV7-8 with TRBJ2-3; TRBD1 agrees at 10 bases. J lost 0 bases, V lost 5 bases, and 5 bases had no gene match. CDR3 length: 16 amino acids. Germline CDR1 is SGHVS and CDR2 is FQNEAQ. The CDR3 loop is CASSRRTGGSTDTQYF. The CDR3 bases are TGTGCCAGCAGCCGAAGGACAGGGGGAAGCACAGATACGCAGTATTTT.

This chain joins TRBV7-8 and TRBJ2-5, with D maybe TRBD2 (6 bases). This CDR3 contains 15 residues. Germline lookup yields CDR1 SGHVS and CDR2 FQNEAQ. V lost 1 base to trimming and J lost 1 base, with 10 bases between them. This CDR3 is CASSLGGALQETQYF. Here the CDR3 DNA reads TGTGCCAGCAGCTTAGGCGGGGCCCTCCAAGAGACCCAGTACTTC.

This clonotype was observed at least ten times. The gene calls are TRBV7-9 and TRBJ2-7, with D possibly TRBD2 on 5 matching bases. CDR1 is SEHNR and CDR2 is FQNEAQ in the germline V gene (reference sequence). CDR3 length: 14 amino acids. V dropped 3 bases and J dropped 3 bases, with 12 bases sitting between them. CDR3 sequence reads: CASSFGPGSYEQYF. The CDR3 DNA sequence: TGTGCCAGCAGCTTCGGCCCGGGAAGCTACGAGCAGTACTTC.